A selection of T cell receptor beta chains follows, all from one sample in a study of PD-L1 blockade in urothelial cancer. Here immunoSEQ multiplex PCR was the method, and the copy in TCRdb shows in-frame clones only, minus some. This sample has around 49,000 clones, with roughly 78% found just once. The source material was PBMCs, sampled around atezolizumab (anti-PD-L1) treatment. All receptors derive from a man between 60 and 75 years old with urothelial cancer. Both conserved end residues are part of each CDR3. Clone size is given for some rows only: seen once, a few or many times, or a class if the clone is expanded.

clone size: NA; V gene: TRBV5-6; J gene: TRBJ1-4; CDR3 protein: CASSLGLGVTTTNEKLFF
clone size: NA; V gene: TRBV29-1; J gene: TRBJ2-1; CDR3 protein: CSVEDGLAGPNEQFF
clone size: NA; V gene: TRBV7-2; J gene: TRBJ1-6; CDR3 protein: CASSYMGQNSPLHF
clone size: NA; V gene: TRBV10-2; J gene: TRBJ2-4; CDR3 protein: CASSDGSSVASKNIQYF
clone size: NA; V gene: TRBV5-6; J gene: TRBJ1-1; CDR3 protein: CASSFLRDRGVNTEAFF
clone size: NA; V gene: TRBV6-5; J gene: TRBJ1-4; CDR3 protein: CASSYGTGSLFF
clone size: NA; V gene: TRBV28; J gene: TRBJ1-2; CDR3 protein: CASRRTGGYGYTF
clone size: NA; V gene: TRBV14; J gene: TRBJ2-5; CDR3 protein: CASSPRQGPETQYF
clone size: NA; V gene: TRBV5-4; J gene: TRBJ1-6; CDR3 protein: CASSSARDSHNSPLHF
clone size: NA; V gene: TRBV6-6; J gene: TRBJ2-5; CDR3 protein: CASSSPTGVAEETQYF
clone size: NA; V gene: TRBV5-4; J gene: TRBJ2-7; CDR3 protein: CASSLVGRDSYEQYF
clone size: NA; V gene: TRBV7-9; J gene: TRBJ2-2; CDR3 protein: CASAPGDRDSGELFF
clone size: NA; V gene: TRBV7-2; J gene: TRBJ2-4; CDR3 protein: CASSLALLAGVKRNIQYF
clone size: many; V gene: TRBV9; J gene: TRBJ2-2; CDR3 protein: CASSPRTGMNTGELFF
clone size: NA; V gene: TRBV5-1; J gene: TRBJ2-5; CDR3 protein: CASSLGSGGRETQYF
clone size: few; V gene: TRBV2; J gene: TRBJ1-2; CDR3 protein: CASRLGQGANYGYTF
clone size: NA; V gene: TRBV2; J gene: TRBJ2-5; CDR3 protein: CASTATNPGAQYF
clone size: once; V gene: TRBV18; J gene: TRBJ2-5; CDR3 protein: CASSPEAETQYF
clone size: NA; V gene: TRBV4-1; J gene: TRBJ1-2; CDR3 protein: CASGRDDYGYTF
clone size: NA; V gene: TRBV5-8; J gene: TRBJ2-1; CDR3 protein: CASKRGTSSFSYNEQFF
clone size: NA; V gene: TRBV27; J gene: TRBJ2-5; CDR3 protein: CASSSVTDRQETQYF
clone size: NA; V gene: TRBV28; J gene: TRBJ1-5; CDR3 protein: CASSLGLGSNQPQHF
clone size: NA; V gene: TRBV28; J gene: TRBJ2-5; CDR3 protein: CASSPVGGLGAQYF
clone size: NA; V gene: TRBV7-2; J gene: TRBJ1-1; CDR3 protein: CASSRTAMNTEAFF
clone size: NA; V gene: TRBV4-1; J gene: TRBJ2-6; CDR3 protein: CASSLLNRPNPSTGANVLTF
clone size: few; V gene: TRBV19; J gene: TRBJ1-1; CDR3 protein: CASSITGTGQAFF
clone size: NA; V gene: TRBV4-1; J gene: TRBJ2-7; CDR3 protein: CASSQAKLGPYEQYF
clone size: once; V gene: TRBV28; J gene: TRBJ1-1; CDR3 protein: CASSTQGKTEAFF
clone size: once; V gene: TRBV28; J gene: TRBJ2-2; CDR3 protein: CASNEWGLAGVTNTGELFF
clone size: NA; V gene: TRBV6-1; J gene: TRBJ1-5; CDR3 protein: CASSAGAQNQPQHF
clone size: NA; V gene: TRBV27; J gene: TRBJ2-2; CDR3 protein: CASSFREGNTGELFF
clone size: NA; V gene: TRBV6-5; J gene: TRBJ1-1; CDR3 protein: CASSYEGDTEAFF
clone size: NA; V gene: TRBV11-2; J gene: TRBJ1-2; CDR3 protein: CASSTQAPEAGRCTF
clone size: NA; V gene: TRBV10-3; J gene: TRBJ2-1; CDR3 protein: CAISGAGSGGAYNEQFF
clone size: NA; V gene: TRBV5-5; J gene: TRBJ1-4; CDR3 protein: CASSLEPATNEKLFF
clone size: NA; V gene: TRBV6-1; J gene: TRBJ1-3; CDR3 protein: CASTIQGGSGNTIYF
clone size: NA; V gene: TRBV4-1; J gene: TRBJ2-6; CDR3 protein: CASSQDNPTGTGANVLTF
clone size: NA; V gene: TRBV19; J gene: TRBJ1-1; CDR3 protein: CASSYAGGRNTEAFF
clone size: NA; V gene: TRBV19; J gene: TRBJ2-7; CDR3 protein: CASSMGQGIDEQYF
clone size: NA; V gene: TRBV19; J gene: TRBJ1-1; CDR3 protein: CASAVIGRDSFF
clone size: NA; V gene: TRBV28; J gene: TRBJ1-1; CDR3 protein: CASRTATRAFF
clone size: NA; V gene: TRBV11-3; J gene: TRBJ1-1; CDR3 protein: CASSAQGLNTEAFF
clone size: NA; V gene: TRBV27; J gene: TRBJ2-7; CDR3 protein: CASQRGPNYEQYF
clone size: few; V gene: TRBV5-1; J gene: TRBJ2-5; CDR3 protein: CASSRNQETQYF
clone size: NA; V gene: TRBV5-5; J gene: TRBJ2-7; CDR3 protein: CASSSLQGAGEQYF
clone size: NA; V gene: TRBV6-1; J gene: TRBJ1-1; CDR3 protein: CASSVQQGRTEAFF
clone size: NA; V gene: TRBV14; J gene: TRBJ2-7; CDR3 protein: CASSHSPRRDRGYEQYF
clone size: NA; V gene: TRBV10-2; J gene: TRBJ2-1; CDR3 protein: CASRELARAYNEQFF
clone size: NA; V gene: TRBV28; J gene: TRBJ1-6; CDR3 protein: CASKSGGNSPLHF
clone size: NA; V gene: TRBV5-5; J gene: TRBJ2-2; CDR3 protein: CASSETSRQGGPGELFF
clone size: once; V gene: TRBV6-4; J gene: TRBJ1-2; CDR3 protein: CASRPGTANYGYTF
clone size: NA; V gene: TRBV4-2; J gene: TRBJ2-3; CDR3 protein: CASSQDSIAADTQYF
clone size: NA; V gene: TRBV11-2; J gene: TRBJ2-2; CDR3 protein: CASSPGLATTGELFF
clone size: once; V gene: TRBV5-6; J gene: TRBJ1-2; CDR3 protein: CASSGTGYPYGYTF
clone size: once; V gene: TRBV5-8; J gene: TRBJ2-7; CDR3 protein: CASSFVYEQYF
clone size: NA; V gene: TRBV19; J gene: TRBJ2-5; CDR3 protein: CASSIDSGYGETQYF
clone size: once; V gene: TRBV6-1; J gene: TRBJ2-1; CDR3 protein: CASSELAGSRNEQFF
clone size: NA; V gene: TRBV9; J gene: TRBJ2-3; CDR3 protein: CASSHSSGGAISTDTQYF
clone size: NA; V gene: TRBV7-9; J gene: TRBJ2-6; CDR3 protein: CASSSTGGRSFSGANVLTF